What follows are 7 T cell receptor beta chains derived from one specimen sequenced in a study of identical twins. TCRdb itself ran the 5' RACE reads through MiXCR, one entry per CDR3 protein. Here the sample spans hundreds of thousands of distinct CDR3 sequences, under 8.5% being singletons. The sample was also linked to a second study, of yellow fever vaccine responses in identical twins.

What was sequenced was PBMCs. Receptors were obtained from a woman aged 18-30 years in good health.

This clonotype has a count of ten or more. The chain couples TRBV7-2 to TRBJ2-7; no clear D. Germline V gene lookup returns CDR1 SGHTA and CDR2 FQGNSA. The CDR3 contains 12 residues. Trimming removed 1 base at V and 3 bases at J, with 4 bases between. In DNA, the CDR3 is TGTGCCAGCAGCTTAGATCACTACGAGCAGTACGTC. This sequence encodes CASSLDHYEQYV.

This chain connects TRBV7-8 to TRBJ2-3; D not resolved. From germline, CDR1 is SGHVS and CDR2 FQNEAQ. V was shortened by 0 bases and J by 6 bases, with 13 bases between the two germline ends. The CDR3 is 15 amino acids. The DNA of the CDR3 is TGTGCCAGCAGCTTAGCTGGCAGGCGTGGTGATACGCAGTATTTT. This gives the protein CASSLAGRRGDTQYF.

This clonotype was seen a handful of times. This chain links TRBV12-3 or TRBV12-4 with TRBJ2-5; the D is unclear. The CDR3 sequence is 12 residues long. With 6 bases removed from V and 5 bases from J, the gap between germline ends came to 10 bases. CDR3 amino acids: CASSQSGETQYF. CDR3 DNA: TGTGCCAGCAGCCAATCCGGGGAGACCCAGTACTTC.

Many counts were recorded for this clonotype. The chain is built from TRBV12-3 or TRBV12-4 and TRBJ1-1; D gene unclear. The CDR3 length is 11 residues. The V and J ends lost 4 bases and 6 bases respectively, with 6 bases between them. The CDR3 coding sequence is TGTGCCAGCAGTTATGTCGCTGAAGCTTTCTTT. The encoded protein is CASSYVAEAFF.

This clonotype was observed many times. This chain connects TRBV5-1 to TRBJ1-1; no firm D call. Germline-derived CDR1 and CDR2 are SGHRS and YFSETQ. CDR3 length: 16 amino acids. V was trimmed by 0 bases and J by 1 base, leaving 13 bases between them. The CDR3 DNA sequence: TGCGCCAGCAGCTTGGCAACAGCCGGTCCGAACACTGAAGCTTTCTTT. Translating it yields CASSLATAGPNTEAFF.

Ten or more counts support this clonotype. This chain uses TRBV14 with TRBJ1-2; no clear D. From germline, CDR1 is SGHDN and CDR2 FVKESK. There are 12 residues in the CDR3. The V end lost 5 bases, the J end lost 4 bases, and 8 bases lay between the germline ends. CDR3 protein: CASSGRVYGYTF. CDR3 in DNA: TGTGCCAGCAGCGGACGGGTCTATGGCTACACCTTC. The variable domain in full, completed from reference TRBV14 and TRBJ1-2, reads EAGVTQFPSHSVIEKGQTVTLRCDPISGHDNLYWYRRVMGKEIKFLLHFVKESKQDESGMPNNRFLAERTGGTYSTLKVQPAELEDSGVYFCASSGRVYGYTFGSGTRLTVV.

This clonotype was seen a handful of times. The CDR3 reads CASSQGTGPYNEQFF. The CDR3, as DNA: TGTGCCAGCAGCCAAGGGACTGGGCCCTACAATGAGCAGTTCTTC. V is TRBV11-2 and J is TRBJ2-1; D may be TRBD2 (6 bases). The CDR3 has 15 amino acids. V gave up 5 bases and J gave up 2 bases, with 13 bases separating them. Germline values: CDR1 SGHAT, CDR2 FQNNGV.